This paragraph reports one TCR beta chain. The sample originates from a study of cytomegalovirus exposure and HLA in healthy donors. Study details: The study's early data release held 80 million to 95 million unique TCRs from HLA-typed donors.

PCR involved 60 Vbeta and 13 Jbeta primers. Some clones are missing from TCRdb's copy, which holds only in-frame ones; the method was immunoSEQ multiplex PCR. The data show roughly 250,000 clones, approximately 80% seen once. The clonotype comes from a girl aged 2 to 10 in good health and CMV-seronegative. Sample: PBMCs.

CDR3: CASSFVVGGYNSPLHF. The DNA for the CDR3 is TGTGCCAGCAGCTTTGTTGTCGGAGGGTATAATTCACCCCTCCACTTT. The V call is TRBV7-8, the J call TRBJ1-6; D gene unclear. The CDR3 contains 16 residues. V was cut by 3 bases and J by 4 bases, with 13 bases left in between. Germline values: CDR1 SGHVS, CDR2 FQNEAQ.